Described below is a single TCR beta chain sequence and its context. Its antigen is undetermined. The sample has other DNA sequences that encode this CDR3 too. The source of the sample is a study of shared clonotypes between healthy human individuals. CDR1 is MNHEY and CDR2 is SMNVEV in the germline V gene (reference sequence). This CDR3 is built from 14 residues. V lost 0 bases to trimming and J lost 7 bases, with 7 bases between them. Study outcomes and limitations: An anticipated effect of sequencing depth on clonotype sharing among donors was recognized.

Replicate sorted-subset PCRs were loaded with around 0.2 ug DNA, roughly 33,000 T cell genomes. Some clones are missing from TCRdb's copy, which holds only in-frame ones; the method was immunoSEQ multiplex PCR. Seen here are roughly 1,800,000 clones, over 85% observed once, and the top ten hold 1% to 1.5%. The naive CD8 subset, CD45RO-negative cells positively selected for CCR7, excluded terminally differentiated effector memory CD45RA+ cells. Donors were healthy HIV-negative adults without recent acute infections or vaccinations. The source is a man aged 18 to 30 in good health. The specimen was naive CD8+ T cells sorted from blood. This chain links TRBV27 with TRBJ1-6; the D gene is possibly TRBD1 (6 bases). CDR3 loop: CASSLSGGNSPLHF. The CDR3 region has the DNA TGTGCCAGCAGTTTATCAGGGGGGAATTCACCCCTCCACTTT.